The source of this T cell receptor (beta chain) is a study of T cell responses to AZD1222 COVID-19 vaccine. General study findings and limits: Without day 14 samples, only post-peak T cell repertoires were studied. Donors were chiefly white British, with a greater number of females, and clonal diversity was perhaps underestimated. The study found Spike-specific TCR breadth and depth rose after two AZD1222 doses.

On this clone: The antigen is unknown.

This table comes from immunoSEQ multiplex PCR, and its TCRdb copy is limited to in-frame clones, with some not included. The sample has some 90,000 clones; 87% are singletons. The CDR3 is 12 amino acids. Trimming removed 6 bases at V and 4 bases at J, with 10 bases between. Sequences were derived from peripheral blood, sampled on day 0 of AZD1222 vaccination. This TCR derives from an adult in good health. This chain connects TRBV12-3 or TRBV12-4 to TRBJ2-7; no firm D call. DNA of the CDR3: TGTGCCAGCAGCCCCTCGGGTTACGAGCAGTACTTC. This codes for CASSPSGYEQYF.